Shown below are 5 T cell receptor beta chains from a single sample sequenced in a study of radiotherapy plus CTLA-4 blockade in lung cancer. Clones were read by immunoSEQ multiplex PCR, and TCRdb kept only the in-frame ones, dropping some. The sample consists of about 98,000 clones, 88% of them appearing once. Source: peripheral blood, taken from a patient treated with radiotherapy plus ipilimumab. The receptors shown here come from a human donor with non-small cell lung cancer that progressed on radiotherapy plus ipilimumab.

This chain joins TRBV2 and TRBJ2-3; D unclear. CDR1 SNHLY and CDR2 FYNNEI come from the germline V gene. The CDR3 sequence is 15 residues long. The V gene lost 7 bases and the J gene lost 2 bases, with 16 bases spanning the gap. CDR3 residues: CASMFSHEATDTQYF. CDR3 in DNA: TGTGCCAGCATGTTCTCTCACGAGGCCACAGATACGCAGTATTTT.

The chain has TRBV10-2 and TRBJ2-1, with D unclear. The V end lost 3 bases, the J end lost 9 bases, and 24 bases lay between the germline ends. The CDR3 is made up of 17 amino acids. CDR1 and CDR2 from the germline V gene are WSHSY and SAAADI. CDR3: CASSDRPRPEEAGEQFF. CDR3 nucleotides: TGCGCCAGCAGTGACCGACCTCGACCGGAAGAGGCAGGTGAGCAGTTCTTC.

V and J are TRBV5-1 and TRBJ1-5, with 7 bases lining up with TRBD1. Trimming took 0 bases from V and 3 from J; bases not matched to a gene: 6. This CDR3 comprises 16 residues. Germline values: CDR1 SGHRS, CDR2 YFSETQ. The CDR3: CASSLGGGDYNQPQHF. CDR3 nucleotides: TGCGCCAGCAGCTTGGGAGGGGGCGATTACAATCAGCCCCAGCATTTT.

The chain recombines TRBV19 with TRBJ2-7; TRBD1 aligns across 10 bases. CDR3 size: 16 residues. After removal of 5 bases from V and 2 bases from J, the junction contained 9 bases not matched to a gene. Germline V CDR1 and CDR2: LNHDA, SQIVND (reference sequence). The CDR3 coding sequence is TGTGCCAGTAGTGCCCGACAGGGGGCAGTTGCCTACGAGCAGTACTTC. Its translation is CASSARQGAVAYEQYF.

This clone was seen just once. CDR3 loop: CASSEQNYNEQFF. The CDR3 nucleotides read TGTGCCAGCAGTGAACAGAATTACAATGAGCAGTTCTTC. The gene calls are TRBV2 and TRBJ2-1; D not certain. Trimming removed 2 bases from V and 4 bases from J, with 6 bases in between. The CDR3 consists of 13 residues. The V gene's germline CDR1 is SNHLY and CDR2 FYNNEI.